This TCR beta chain emerged from a study of T cells after yellow fever vaccination. Study-level background: Researchers used SMART-Seq v4 Ultra Low Input to prepare fractions that had low cell numbers.

V dropped 4 bases and J dropped 5 bases, with 14 bases sitting between them. CDR1 is MGHRA, CDR2 YSYEKL, per germline. This CDR3 region has 14 residues. General observations from the study: Some clonotypes, a small share, were shared between CD4 and CD8 compartments.

In this sample, this clonotype turned up many times. Its antigen is unidentified. 5'RACE template switching generated TCR cDNA, adding a universal primer site and UMIs. MiXCR was run by TCRdb on the 5' RACE reads, yielding one entry per CDR3 protein. The sample has roughly 63,000 distinct CDR3 sequences; 6.5% to 9% are singletons. This clonotype was sampled from a man under 40 who received the YFV17D yellow fever vaccine. This sequence joins TRBV4-1 and TRBJ1-1, with D tentatively TRBD1 (5 bases). The source was CD8+ T cells sorted from PBMCs, collected 15 days after the yellow fever booster vaccination. CDR3 sequence reads: CASSPPGGGTEAFF. In nucleotides, the CDR3 is TGCGCCAGCAGCCCCCCAGGCGGGGGGACTGAAGCTTTCTTT.